The clone carrying this T cell receptor (beta chain) is categorized as medium-sized. The source of the sample is a study of control samples from healthy donors and cancer patients. Sequencing used immunoSEQ multiplex PCR; TCRdb keeps in-frame clones, though not all of them. The sample records approximately 100,000 clones, around 80% being singletons. The CDR3 has 16 amino acids. V was shortened by 0 bases and J by 0 bases, with 11 bases between the two germline ends. Germline V gene data show CDR1 as MNHNY and CDR2 as SVGAGI (reference sequence). The V gene is TRBV6-6, the J gene TRBJ1-1; D gene uncertain. The sequencing sample was made of blood. The sequence was collected from a man in his sixties in good health. The CDR3 DNA reads as TGTGCCAGCAGTTACTCGATCGGACGGATGAACACTGAAGCTTTCTTT. It codes for CASSYSIGRMNTEAFF.